The clone carrying this T cell receptor (beta chain) is hyperexpanded within its sample. Its antigen is still unknown. This sample is part of a study of tumour-infiltrating T cells in Burkitt lymphoma. The wider study: Patients covered every epidemiological subtype of Burkitt lymphoma. Overall and progression-free survival were predicted by productive clonality. Study conclusions and caveats: Many Burkitt lymphoma patients shared several public clonotypes.

TCRdb's table, derived via immunoSEQ multiplex PCR, lists solely in-frame clones and lacks some. The sample contains around 1,400 clones, roughly an eighth of which appear only once. Losses at the gene ends were 6 bases for V and 2 bases for J; bases not matched to a gene: 7. The CDR3 has 15 residues. CDR1 KGHSH and CDR2 LQKENI come from the germline V gene. The sequencing sample was made of tumor tissue. V gene TRBV18 combines with J gene TRBJ2-1; 7 nucleotides line up with TRBD1. The TCR was taken from a human donor with Burkitt lymphoma. The CDR3 DNA reads as TGTGCCAGCTCGCGGACAGGATACGCCTACAATGAGCAGTTCTTC. Translated: CASSRTGYAYNEQFF. Supplemented by reference TRBV18 and TRBJ2-1, the full variable domain reads NAGVMQNPRHLVRRRGQEARLRCSPMKGHSHVYWYRQLPEEGLKFMVYLQKENIIDESGMPKERFSAEFPKEGPSILRIQQVVRGDSAAYFCASSRTGYAYNEQFFGPGTRLTVL.